The rows below give T cell receptor beta chains drawn from one sample of a study of T cells in tumors and immune-related adverse events. Clones were read by immunoSEQ multiplex PCR, and TCRdb kept only the in-frame ones, dropping some. The table lists about 10,000 clones, less than 95% of them singletons. Sequenced material: lymph node tissue, taken from a patient treated with anti-PD-1 therapy. The receptor set was obtained from a female donor with metastatic renal cell carcinoma. The CDR3 runs from the conserved cysteine through the conserved F or W. The D gene is left open where the match is weak. Not every row has a clone size; where given, it reads once, few, many or a size class.

j_call	clone_size	v_call	d_call	cdr3_aa	cdr3_nt
TRBJ2-3	-	TRBV10-2	-	CASRIEVAASTDTQYF	TGCGCCAGCAGGATAGAGGTAGCGGCAAGCACAGATACGCAGTATTTT
TRBJ2-1	-	TRBV19	-	CASSIGPGDHEQFF	TGTGCCAGTAGTATCGGACCAGGGGATCATGAGCAGTTCTTC
TRBJ1-2	-	TRBV7-2	-	CASSLGLGVGYTF	TGTGCCAGCAGCTTAGGTTTAGGGGTTGGCTACACCTTC
TRBJ1-1	-	TRBV28	-	CASSPDDRLEAFF	TGTGCCAGCAGTCCCGATGATAGATTGGAAGCTTTCTTT
TRBJ2-3	-	TRBV14	TRBD2	CASSPWTSSRTDTQYF	TGTGCCAGCAGCCCATGGACTAGTTCCCGCACAGATACGCAGTATTTT
TRBJ2-6	-	TRBV28	-	CASSDSGANVLTF	TGTGCCAGCAGCGACTCTGGGGCCAACGTCCTGACTTTC
TRBJ1-5	-	TRBV6-6	-	CASSYPRPGSGQPQHF	TGTGCCAGCAGTTACCCCCGGCCAGGGAGTGGTCAGCCCCAGCATTTT
TRBJ2-7	-	TRBV7-9	-	CASSLIDEQYF	TGTGCCAGCAGCTTAATAGACGAGCAGTACTTC
TRBJ2-3	-	TRBV5-1	-	CASTPGGTGYTQYF	TGCGCCAGCACCCCCGGGGGAACGGGTTATACGCAGTATTTT
TRBJ2-1	-	TRBV7-2	TRBD2	CASSSSLAINEQFF	TGTGCCAGCAGCTCCTCACTAGCGATAAATGAGCAGTTCTTC
TRBJ2-3	-	TRBV7-2	TRBD2	CASSSSGGLTDTQYF	TGTGCCAGCAGCTCTAGCGGGGGGCTCACAGATACGCAGTATTTT
TRBJ1-6	-	TRBV7-2	-	CASSFWGSYNSPLHF	TGTGCCAGCAGCTTCTGGGGCTCCTATAATTCACCCCTCCACTTT
TRBJ1-2	once	TRBV5-6	TRBD1	CVSNLPGQYYGYTF	TGTGTCAGCAACTTACCGGGACAGTACTATGGCTACACCTTC
TRBJ2-4	-	TRBV5-6	-	CASSLRHDLAKNIQYF	TGTGCCAGCAGCTTGAGGCACGACCTAGCCAAAAACATTCAGTACTTC
TRBJ2-3	-	TRBV29-1	TRBD2	CSVAPGTSGRAGSQYF	TGCAGCGTTGCCCCCGGGACTAGCGGGAGGGCCGGGTCGCAGTATTTT
TRBJ2-1	few	TRBV13	-	CASSLKRLVGDEQFF	TGTGCCAGCAGCTTAAAGAGACTAGTTGGGGATGAGCAGTTCTTC
TRBJ1-1	-	TRBV7-2	TRBD1	CASSSRQGANTEAFF	TGTGCCAGCAGCTCTCGACAGGGGGCAAACACTGAAGCTTTCTTT
TRBJ2-3	-	TRBV5-1	TRBD2	CASSGRTSGYTDTQYF	TGCGCCAGCAGCGGCCGGACTAGCGGGTACACAGATACGCAGTATTTT
TRBJ1-3	-	TRBV10-3	-	CAISDRAEETIYF	TGTGCCATCAGTGATCGGGCAGAGGAGACCATATATTTT
TRBJ1-1	few	TRBV11-2	-	CASSLVTLNTEAFF	TGTGCCAGCAGCTTAGTCACCCTAAACACTGAAGCTTTCTTT
TRBJ1-1	-	TRBV28	TRBD1	CASSPTITGGPEAFF	TGTGCCAGCAGTCCCACTATAACAGGGGGCCCTGAAGCTTTCTTT